These 29 T cell receptor beta chains originate from one sample sequenced in a study of human T cells and chemical hapten exposure. Time point meaning: pre-sensitization, week 0. This sample's treatment: therapeutic diphenylcyclopropenone sensitization with weekly scalp DPC. From the RACE reads, TCRdb called clonotypes with MiXCR, one entry per CDR3 protein. The table has 80,000 to 95,000 distinct CDR3 sequences, around 10% seen once; the top ten hold less than 4.5%. Specimen: whole blood, collected in connection with sensitization to the hapten diphenylcyclopropenone (DPC). The source is a woman between 35 and 50 years old with alopecia areata. Some clones in this sample may be carry-over from other donors' samples.

This chain connects TRBV7-2 to TRBJ2-2; TRBD1 matches at 10 bases. Germline assignment: CDR1 SGHTA and CDR2 FQGNSA. The CDR3 is 16 residues long. J lost 5 bases, V lost 2 bases, and 5 bases had no gene match. The CDR3 region has the DNA TGTGCCAGCAGCTTAAGACAGGGGGCAGGAACCGGGGAGCTGTTTTTT. Translation: CASSLRQGAGTGELFF. The variable domain in full, with the rest retrieved from reference TRBV7-2 and TRBJ2-2, is GAGVSQSPSNKVTEKGKDVELRCDPISGHTALYWYRQSLGQGLEFLIYFQGNSAPDKSGLPSDRFSAERTGGSVSTLTIQRTQQEDSAVYLCASSLRQGAGTGELFFGEGSRLTVL.

V and J are TRBV5-1 and TRBJ2-7, with TRBD2 as a possible D gene (5 bases). CDR3 length: 12 residues. Trimming cost V 4 bases and J 4 bases, with 9 bases left between them. The germline V gene encodes CDR1 SGHRS and CDR2 YFSETQ. CDR3 residues: CASSREGYEQYF. The CDR3 coding sequence is TGCGCCAGCAGCCGCGAGGGTTACGAGCAGTACTTC.

The chain recombines TRBV5-1 with TRBJ2-1; 8 nucleotides line up with TRBD2. This CDR3 comprises 15 residues. The germline CDR1 and CDR2 sequences are SGHRS and YFSETQ. V lost 3 bases to trimming and J lost 0 bases; unmatched junction nucleotides: 2. CDR3 DNA sequence: TGCGCCAGCAGCTCTGGGACTAGCTCCTACAATGAGCAGTTCTTC. This sequence encodes CASSSGTSSYNEQFF.

This clonotype occurred many times. The chain carries TRBV11-2 and TRBJ1-3; TRBD1 might be the D (5 bases). Trimming removed 2 bases at V and 2 bases at J, with 10 bases between. The CDR3 loop spans 15 amino acids. In germline, CDR1 is SGHAT, CDR2 FQNNGV. The CDR3 region is CASSLRGEAGNTIYF. CDR3 coding DNA: TGTGCCAGCAGCTTACGGGGGGAGGCTGGAAACACCATATATTTT.

The chain carries TRBV5-1 and TRBJ1-2; 8 nucleotides agree with TRBD1. Looked up from germline, CDR1 is SGHRS and CDR2 is YFSETQ. V dropped 2 bases and J dropped 5; count of bases not matched to a gene: 5. The CDR3 contains 14 residues. CDR3 nucleotide sequence: TGCGCCAGCAGCTTCGACAGGGGAGGATATGGCTACACCTTC. Encoded protein: CASSFDRGGYGYTF.

For this clonotype: A much larger clone lies one base from this, so it may be a read error. This chain links TRBV12-3 or TRBV12-4 with TRBJ2-5; D unclear. The CDR3 is 12 amino acids. The CDR3 DNA is TGTACCAGCAGCACACTTGAAGAGACCCAGTACTTC. This gives the protein CTSSTLEETQYF.

There are a few counts of this clonotype. The rearrangement links TRBV20-1 to TRBJ1-2; a possible D gene is TRBD1 (6 bases). Germline CDR1 is DFQATT and CDR2 is SNEGSKA (reference sequence). V was shortened by 6 bases and J by 1 base, with 12 bases between the two germline ends. The CDR3 sequence is 13 residues long. In nucleotides, the CDR3 is TGCAGTGCCGGGGGCGAAGTTAACTATGGCTACACCTTC. Protein product: CSAGGEVNYGYTF.

This clonotype came up many times. The rearrangement uses TRBV20-1 and TRBJ1-6; D not certain. CDR1 is DFQATT, CDR2 SNEGSKA, per germline (reference sequence). The CDR3 is 13 residues long. The V end lost 3 bases, the J end lost 10 bases, and 13 bases lay between the germline ends. CDR3 bases: TGCAGTGCTAGTTTTGGGGTTAACTCACCCCTCCACTTT. This translates into CSASFGVNSPLHF.

This clonotype appeared many times. The chain joins TRBV12-3 or TRBV12-4 to TRBJ1-1; D call uncertain. The CDR3 covers 14 residues. V was pared by 7 bases and J by 0 bases, with 12 bases between. CDR3: CASIRPAVNTEAFF. CDR3 nucleotide sequence: TGTGCCAGCATCCGTCCTGCGGTGAACACTGAAGCTTTCTTT.

This sequence joins TRBV7-2 and TRBJ2-3; D unclear. CDR1 and CDR2 (germline): SGHTA, FQGNSA. The CDR3 consists of 12 residues. Trimming cost V 5 bases and J 6 bases, with 9 bases left between them. This chain's CDR3 is CASSVLRDTQYF. The CDR3 DNA sequence: TGTGCCAGCAGCGTTTTACGGGATACGCAGTATTTT. The variable domain in full, completed from reference TRBV7-2 and TRBJ2-3, reads GAGVSQSPSNKVTEKGKDVELRCDPISGHTALYWYRQSLGQGLEFLIYFQGNSAPDKSGLPSDRFSAERTGGSVSTLTIQRTQQEDSAVYLCASSVLRDTQYFGPGTRLTVL.

Notes on this clonotype: One end of the junction is discordant with germline, which a read error may explain. CDR3 protein: CGVERGTGNNEQFF. The CDR3 coding sequence is TGCGGCGTTGAACGAGGAACGGGGAACAATGAGCAGTTCTTC. V gene TRBV29-1 combines with J gene TRBJ2-1; D perhaps matches TRBD2 (5 bases). The germline gives CDR1 SQVTM, CDR2 ANQGSEA. This CDR3 spans 14 amino acids.

The chain carries TRBV27 and TRBJ2-7; TRBD1 aligns across 9 bases. The V gene end was trimmed by 8 bases and the J gene end by 3 bases; junction bases not matched to a gene: 5. The length of the CDR3 is 13 residues. Germline CDR1 reads MNHEY; CDR2 reads SMNVEV (reference sequence). The CDR3 region has the DNA TGTGCCAGCGGCGAGGACAGGGGCTACGAGCAGTACTTC. Encoded protein: CASGEDRGYEQYF.

This clonotype was recorded at least ten times. The chain couples TRBV5-1 to TRBJ1-1, with 10 bases matching TRBD1. Trimming took 4 bases from V and 5 from J; bases not matched to a gene: 5. In germline, CDR1 is SGHRS, CDR2 YFSETQ. The CDR3 spans 14 residues. The CDR3 reads CASSLGQGSTEAFF. The CDR3, as DNA: TGCGCCAGCAGCCTGGGACAGGGGAGTACTGAAGCTTTCTTT.

In its sample, this clonotype was seen many times. CDR3: CASSQLGKNIQYF. The CDR3 DNA is TGCGCCAGCAGCCAATTGGGCAAAAACATTCAGTACTTC. The chain is built from TRBV4-3 and TRBJ2-4, with D hard to call. The CDR3 is 13 residues long. V lost 2 bases and J lost 3, with 5 bases in between. Germline V gene sequence: CDR1 LGHNA, CDR2 YSLEER.

This clonotype showed up many times. The rearrangement joins TRBV5-1 to TRBJ1-1; D is unresolved. This CDR3 is built from 15 residues. The V end was cut by 5 bases, the J end by 0 bases, with 14 bases between. Per germline, CDR1 SGHRS and CDR2 YFSETQ. CDR3: CASSRYRNLNTEAFF. The CDR3 nucleotides read TGCGCCAGCAGTCGCTACAGAAACTTGAACACTGAAGCTTTCTTT.

This clonotype was counted many times. The chain uses TRBV18 and TRBJ1-1; 8 bases fit TRBD1. The germline V gene has CDR1 KGHSH and CDR2 LQKENI. V gave up 2 bases and J gave up 2 bases; unmatched junction bases: 10. The CDR3 is 17 residues long. The CDR3 sequence is CASSPNRGFGVNTEAFF. CDR3 DNA: TGTGCCAGCTCACCAAACAGGGGGTTTGGGGTAAACACTGAAGCTTTCTTT. The entire variable domain, with the rest obtained from reference TRBV18 and TRBJ1-1, is as follows: NAGVMQNPRHLVRRRGQEARLRCSPMKGHSHVYWYRQLPEEGLKFMVYLQKENIIDESGMPKERFSAEFPKEGPSILRIQQVVRGDSAAYFCASSPNRGFGVNTEAFFGQGTRLTVV.

This clonotype showed up just a few times. This CDR3 reads CAGGGSACPITDTQYF. CDR3 in DNA: TGTGCCGGGGGGGGTAGCGCGTGTCCTATCACAGATACGCAGTATTTT. The V gene is TRBV6-1, the J gene TRBJ2-3; the match to TRBD2 covers 7 bases. CDR1 and CDR2 from the germline V gene are MNHNS and SASEGT. The CDR3 length is 16 residues. Germline trimming cut 11 bases from V and 2 bases from J; bases unmatched to any gene: 16.

The chain links TRBV7-9 to TRBJ1-5; D gene unclear. Trimming took off 4 bases at V and 1 base at J, with 17 bases between the two ends. The CDR3 runs 17 residues. CDR1 is SEHNR, CDR2 FQNEAQ, per germline (reference sequence). The CDR3, as DNA: TGTGCCAGCAGCTCAACCCGTGGGCAGTTCAGCAATCAGCCCCAGCATTTT. Its protein is CASSSTRGQFSNQPQHF.

V gene TRBV5-4 combines with J gene TRBJ2-5, with TRBD1 matching 7 bases. Germline loops: CDR1 SGHNT, CDR2 YYREEE (reference sequence). The CDR3 length is 14 residues. Germline trimming cut 3 bases from V and 5 bases from J; bases unmatched to any gene: 7. CDR3 DNA sequence: TGTGCCAGCAGCTCTACAGGGGTTAAGGAGACCCAGTACTTC. Protein: CASSSTGVKETQYF.

This clonotype was detected many times. V and J are TRBV27 and TRBJ2-1; D ambiguous. CDR1 is MNHEY and CDR2 is SMNVEV in the germline V gene (reference sequence). V lost 6 bases and J lost 3, with 3 bases in between. This CDR3 has 11 residues. CDR3 nucleotides: TGTGCCAGCAGCCACTACAATGAGCAGTTCTTC. Protein product: CASSHYNEQFF.

This clonotype showed up just a few times. V is TRBV4-1 and J is TRBJ2-2, with D possibly called TRBD1 or TRBD2 (6 bases each). Trimming cost V 2 bases and J 0 bases, with 13 bases left between them. Germline CDR1 MGHRA, CDR2 YSYEKL. The CDR3 consists of 17 residues. This CDR3 is CASSQPGGGTNTGELFF. In DNA, the CDR3 is TGCGCCAGCAGCCAACCCGGAGGGGGGACGAACACCGGGGAGCTGTTTTTT.

This clonotype was picked up a small number of times. The genes are TRBV6-5 and TRBJ1-2; 8 bases agree with TRBD1. CDR3 length: 14 amino acids. Germline trimming cut 5 bases from V and 3 bases from J; bases unmatched to any gene: 5. Looked up from germline, CDR1 is MNHEY and CDR2 is SVGAGI. The CDR3 loop is CASSRGQGHYGYTF. Written as DNA, the CDR3 is TGTGCCAGCAGTCGAGGACAGGGTCACTATGGCTACACCTTC.

This chain links TRBV27 with TRBJ1-1; D remains ambiguous. The CDR3 loop spans 14 amino acids. CDR1 is MNHEY and CDR2 is SMNVEV in the germline V gene (reference sequence). The V and J ends lost 5 bases and 5 bases respectively, with 15 bases between them. The CDR3 DNA sequence: TGTGCCAGCAGTCCTAGGGTCGGTGGGACTGAAGCTTTCTTT. Translated, it gives CASSPRVGGTEAFF.

This clonotype showed up many times. The chain combines TRBV18 with TRBJ2-5, with D unclear. Germline lookup yields CDR1 KGHSH and CDR2 LQKENI. The CDR3 extends over 14 amino acids. V dropped 5 bases and J dropped 2 bases, with 12 bases sitting between them. In DNA, the CDR3 is TGTGCCAGCTCAGCCACAGACACACAAGAGACCCAGTACTTC. The encoded protein is CASSATDTQETQYF.

This clonotype was seen at least ten times. The V call is TRBV4-1, the J call TRBJ1-1, with a tentative D call TRBD1 (5 bases). Germline CDR1 is MGHRA and CDR2 is YSYEKL. The V and J ends lost 7 bases and 5 bases respectively, with 17 bases between them. CDR3 length equals 14 residues. CDR3 loop: CASTALLRGTEAFF. The DNA of the CDR3 is TGCGCCAGCACCGCCCTTCTGAGGGGTACTGAAGCTTTCTTT.

This clonotype was counted only a few times. The chain is built from TRBV20-1 and TRBJ1-4; D is unclear. The CDR3 totals 12 residues. Between the trimmed V and J ends, which lost 6 bases and 8 bases, there was a span of 13 bases. Germline V gene data show CDR1 as DFQATT and CDR2 as SNEGSKA (reference sequence). The CDR3 bases are TGCAGTGCCAACGACTCGGGAGAAAAACTGTTTTTT. Protein: CSANDSGEKLFF.

This clonotype showed up just a few times. The V and J genes are TRBV29-1 and TRBJ2-7; tentatively, D is TRBD1 (6 bases). CDR1 is SQVTM and CDR2 is ANQGSEA in the germline V gene. This CDR3 region has 15 residues. Trimming shortened V by 2 bases and J by 7 bases, and 21 bases separated the two germline ends. The CDR3 DNA reads as TGCAGCGTTGAACACACAGGGTGGGCCGCGTCTGAGCAGTACTTC. It yields the protein CSVEHTGWAASEQYF.

CDR3 bases: TGTGCCAGCAGTGAAGACAGGGTTGGCTACACCTTC. Its translation: CASSEDRVGYTF. The chain combines TRBV2 with TRBJ1-2, with D tentatively TRBD1 (6 bases). Germline V gene sequence: CDR1 SNHLY, CDR2 FYNNEI. The CDR3 has 12 residues. V was pared by 1 base and J by 7 bases, with 7 bases between.

This clonotype has a handful of counts. V and J are TRBV3-1 and TRBJ2-7; D gene ambiguous. CDR1 LGHDT and CDR2 YNNKEL come from the germline V gene (reference sequence). V shed 6 bases and J shed 0 bases, with 9 bases lying between them. The CDR3 contains 13 residues. The CDR3 nucleotides are TGTGCCAGCAGTCCCAGTACCTCCTACGAGCAGTACTTC. It specifies CASSPSTSYEQYF.